This T cell receptor beta chain is drawn from a study of identical twins. Whole-study results and caveats: The study based its conclusions on cross-sectional statistical analysis and did not follow the same donors. The presence of invariant MAIT and iNKT cells could partly confound analyses of zero-insertion sequences. Low generation probability was overrepresented in out-of-frame alpha sequences shared by twins.

A universal primer site was created by template switching, with the cDNA bearing unique molecular identifiers. A single record per CDR3 protein comes from TCRdb applying MiXCR to the 5' RACE reads. Of around 1.7 million distinct CDR3 sequences in the sample, around 29% were seen once. As for this clonotype: Its specificity is not known.

Sequencing was done on a sample of cord blood. This TCR was sampled from a newborn girl in good health.

The CDR3 DNA is TGTGCCAGCAGCAGTAACGGGCAGGACAGGGAAGGGACCTACGAGCAGTACTTC. It is translated as CASSSNGQDREGTYEQYF. The rearrangement links TRBV21-1 to TRBJ2-7; the table's D call of TRBD1 was not tested on the DNA. TRBV21-1 is classified as a pseudogene. The CDR3 runs 18 residues.